Listed below are T cell receptor beta chains from one sample, sequenced in a study of graft-versus-host responses after intestinal transplantation. The method was immunoSEQ multiplex PCR; TCRdb's version includes in-frame clones alone and lacks a portion of them. The sample carries roughly 90,000 clones, 88% recorded once. Their target antigens are unknown. Sequencing used unstimulated CD4+ T cells sorted from spleen or lymph node cells, obtained before transplant. The receptor set was obtained from a human donor who was the organ donor for an intestinal transplant. The CDR3 runs from the conserved cysteine through the conserved F or W. D genes are given only for firm matches. The size entry is marked missing in some rows and otherwise reads once, few, many or a size class.

size | J | V | D | length | CDR3 | DNA
- | TRBJ2-2 | TRBV7-2 | - | 14 | CASSFSGSTGELFF | TGTGCCAGCAGCTTCTCCGGGAGTACCGGGGAGCTGTTTTTT
- | TRBJ2-3 | TRBV5-1 | - | 14 | CASARQAVTDTQYF | TGCGCCAGCGCACGACAGGCCGTTACAGATACGCAGTATTTT
- | TRBJ2-1 | TRBV7-9 | TRBD2 | 18 | CASTLGARSGRPYNEQFF | TGTGCCAGCACCCTTGGGGCCCGAAGCGGGAGGCCCTACAATGAGCAGTTCTTC
- | TRBJ2-1 | TRBV30 | TRBD2 | 15 | CAWSAGSGGANEQFF | TGTGCCTGGAGTGCAGGGAGCGGGGGGGCCAATGAGCAGTTCTTC
- | TRBJ1-1 | TRBV7-9 | - | 13 | CASSLDKFGLAFF | TGTGCCAGCAGCTTAGATAAGTTTGGCCTAGCTTTCTTT
- | TRBJ2-2 | TRBV9 | - | 14 | CASSERAGTGELFF | TGTGCCAGCAGCGAGAGGGCGGGCACCGGGGAGCTGTTTTTT
- | TRBJ2-1 | TRBV5-6 | - | 12 | CASSLGPNEQFF | TGTGCCAGCAGCTTGGGGCCCAATGAGCAGTTCTTC
- | TRBJ2-1 | TRBV4-2 | TRBD2 | 17 | CASSPSAGLAGYNEQFF | TGTGCCAGCAGCCCCTCGGCGGGACTAGCGGGATACAATGAGCAGTTCTTC
- | TRBJ2-2 | TRBV7-2 | - | 15 | CASSLQGLNTGELFF | TGTGCCAGCAGCTTACAGGGACTGAACACCGGGGAGCTGTTTTTT
- | TRBJ2-2 | TRBV7-3 | - | 12 | CASSLQGGELFF | TGTGCCAGCAGCTTACAGGGGGGGGAGCTGTTTTTT
once | TRBJ1-3 | TRBV19 | - | 16 | CASTRPGHISGNTIYF | TGTGCCAGTACCAGACCGGGACACATCTCTGGAAACACCATATATTTT
- | TRBJ1-2 | TRBV29-1 | TRBD1 | 13 | CSVAGGLNYGYTF | TGCAGCGTTGCAGGGGGCCTTAACTATGGCTACACCTTC
- | TRBJ2-2 | TRBV6-5 | - | 15 | CASSAHSGHTGELFF | TGTGCCAGCAGTGCCCATAGCGGACACACCGGGGAGCTGTTTTTT
- | TRBJ1-5 | TRBV19 | TRBD1 | 17 | CASSIFIGQEDNQPQHF | TGTGCCAGTAGTATCTTCATCGGACAGGAAGACAATCAGCCCCAGCATTTT
- | TRBJ2-7 | TRBV20-1 | - | 11 | CSASVGHEQYF | TGCAGTGCTAGCGTGGGCCACGAGCAGTACTTC
- | TRBJ2-1 | TRBV19 | TRBD1 | 17 | CASSIALGDSRPDEQFF | TGTGCCAGTAGTATCGCACTGGGGGACAGCCGGCCCGATGAGCAGTTCTTC
- | TRBJ1-2 | TRBV5-4 | TRBD1 | 16 | CASSLGGDRGRGGYTF | TGTGCCAGCAGCTTGGGGGGGGACAGGGGGCGCGGAGGCTACACCTTC
few | TRBJ2-7 | TRBV5-4 | TRBD1 | 16 | CASSSPRDRGTHEQYF | TGTGCCAGCAGCTCACCCCGGGACAGGGGTACCCACGAGCAGTACTTC
once | TRBJ1-5 | TRBV27 | - | 15 | CASSGWGAGNQPQHF | TGTGCCAGCAGTGGGTGGGGCGCGGGCAATCAGCCCCAGCATTTT
- | TRBJ2-7 | TRBV6-5 | TRBD1 | 16 | CASSYIGSGTGGEQYF | TGTGCCAGCAGTTACATAGGTTCCGGGACAGGGGGCGAGCAGTACTTC
once | TRBJ2-7 | TRBV29-1 | - | 12 | CSVEDLAYEQYF | TGCAGCGTTGAAGATCTAGCCTACGAGCAGTACTTC
- | TRBJ2-7 | TRBV5-4 | TRBD1 | 17 | CASSSGTGGGKYYEQYF | TGTGCCAGCAGCTCCGGGACAGGGGGCGGAAAGTACTACGAGCAGTACTTC
- | TRBJ2-1 | TRBV7-8 | - | 14 | CASSFQGPYNEQFF | TGTGCCAGCAGCTTTCAGGGGCCCTACAATGAGCAGTTCTTC
- | TRBJ2-7 | TRBV12-5 | - | 15 | CASGLAAGTAYEQYF | TGTGCTAGTGGTTTGGCAGCCGGGACTGCCTACGAGCAGTACTTC
- | TRBJ2-1 | TRBV7-9 | - | 14 | CASRQTGTGLWQFF | TGTGCCAGCAGACAAACCGGGACTGGGTTATGGCAGTTCTTC
- | TRBJ2-1 | TRBV7-3 | TRBD2 | 14 | CASRQAGGLNEQFF | TGTGCCAGCAGGCAAGCGGGGGGACTCAATGAGCAGTTCTTC
- | TRBJ2-3 | TRBV10-2 | - | 17 | CASMGQGPILITDTQYF | TGCGCCAGCATGGGGCAGGGGCCAATTCTAATCACAGATACGCAGTATTTT
- | TRBJ2-1 | TRBV9 | TRBD2 | 16 | CASSVGGLAAYNEQFF | TGTGCCAGCAGCGTAGGGGGTCTAGCGGCCTACAATGAGCAGTTCTTC
- | TRBJ2-2 | TRBV19 | TRBD2 | 14 | CAGHAGVRPGELFF | TGTGCCGGACATGCGGGGGTGAGACCCGGGGAGCTGTTTTTT
- | TRBJ2-7 | TRBV7-9 | TRBD2 | 17 | CASSLGAGGREFSEQYF | TGTGCCAGCAGCTTAGGGGCAGGTGGGCGGGAGTTCTCCGAGCAGTACTTC
- | TRBJ1-1 | TRBV5-1 | - | 14 | CASSLGTVNTEAFF | TGCGCCAGCAGCTTGGGGACAGTCAACACTGAAGCTTTCTTT
- | TRBJ2-4 | TRBV2 | - | 13 | CASSASAKNIQYF | TGTGCCAGCAGTGCTAGCGCCAAAAACATTCAGTACTTC
- | TRBJ2-7 | TRBV19 | - | 16 | CASSPRSKDSTYEQYF | TGTGCCAGTAGTCCTCGCTCTAAGGACAGCACCTACGAGCAGTACTTC
- | TRBJ2-7 | TRBV4-1 | - | 14 | CASSQITPVNEQYF | TGCGCCAGCAGCCAAATCACCCCGGTCAACGAGCAGTACTTC
once | TRBJ2-3 | TRBV5-1 | - | 14 | CASRYFSGTDTQYF | TGCGCCAGCAGATATTTTTCAGGGACAGATACGCAGTATTTT
- | TRBJ1-2 | TRBV7-2 | - | 14 | CASSFDQGRYGYTF | TGTGCCAGCAGCTTCGATCAGGGTCGCTATGGCTACACCTTC
- | TRBJ1-1 | TRBV2 | - | 11 | CASRGSVGAFF | TGTGCCAGCAGGGGCAGTGTGGGAGCTTTCTTT
- | TRBJ2-2 | TRBV5-5 | - | 12 | CASSPVTGELFF | TGTGCCAGCAGCCCCGTCACCGGGGAGCTGTTTTTT
- | TRBJ2-1 | TRBV6-1 | - | 15 | CASRIDWGVTNEQFF | TGTGCCAGCAGAATAGACTGGGGGGTTACCAATGAGCAGTTCTTC
- | TRBJ2-7 | TRBV28 | - | 11 | CASSTPYEQYF | TGTGCCAGCAGTACTCCCTACGAGCAGTACTTC
once | TRBJ2-5 | TRBV7-2 | TRBD2 | 19 | CASSLQLRTSGRARETQYF | TGTGCCAGCAGCTTACAGCTCCGGACTAGCGGGAGGGCGAGGGAGACCCAGTACTTC
once | TRBJ1-4 | TRBV5-1 | - | 14 | CASSLDSTNEKLFF | TGCGCCAGCAGCTTAGACAGCACTAATGAAAAACTGTTTTTT
- | TRBJ2-1 | TRBV5-6 | - | 15 | CASSPHDLDNNEQFF | TGTGCCAGCAGCCCGCACGACCTAGATAACAATGAGCAGTTCTTC
- | TRBJ2-7 | TRBV28 | - | 16 | CASSLSAAGRPYEQYF | TGTGCCAGCAGTTTATCTGCAGCGGGCCGCCCCTACGAGCAGTACTTC
once | TRBJ2-3 | TRBV5-7 | TRBD2 | 16 | CASSFFERDCTDTQYF | TGTGCCAGCAGCTTCTTCGAGCGGGACTGCACAGATACGCAGTATTTT
once | TRBJ2-1 | TRBV5-4 | TRBD2 | 14 | CASRRTGGYNEQFF | TGTGCCAGCAGGCGAACGGGAGGCTACAATGAGCAGTTCTTC
- | TRBJ2-2 | TRBV6-4 | - | 14 | CASSESRGAGELFF | TGTGCCAGCAGTGAATCCAGGGGTGCCGGGGAGCTGTTTTTT
- | TRBJ2-7 | TRBV5-8 | - | 15 | CASGPRPRISHEQYF | TGTGCCAGCGGGCCCCGACCTCGCATATCCCACGAGCAGTACTTC
- | TRBJ2-7 | TRBV18 | - | 13 | CASSPRQVYEQYF | TGTGCCAGCTCACCACGACAGGTGTACGAGCAGTACTTC
- | TRBJ2-1 | TRBV5-1 | TRBD1 | 14 | CASSVQGQSNEQFF | TGCGCCAGCAGCGTACAGGGGCAGAGCAATGAGCAGTTCTTC
- | TRBJ1-5 | TRBV7-9 | TRBD1 | 14 | CASSWTGDNQPQHF | TGTGCCAGCAGCTGGACAGGGGACAATCAGCCCCAGCATTTT
- | TRBJ2-3 | TRBV5-4 | TRBD2 | 16 | CASSRGGTASTDTQYF | TGTGCCAGCAGTCGGGGGGGGACCGCTAGCACAGATACGCAGTATTTT
- | TRBJ1-4 | TRBV27 | TRBD1 | 16 | CASSSTTGAGGEKLFF | TGTGCCAGCAGTTCAACGACAGGGGCCGGTGGTGAAAAACTGTTTTTT